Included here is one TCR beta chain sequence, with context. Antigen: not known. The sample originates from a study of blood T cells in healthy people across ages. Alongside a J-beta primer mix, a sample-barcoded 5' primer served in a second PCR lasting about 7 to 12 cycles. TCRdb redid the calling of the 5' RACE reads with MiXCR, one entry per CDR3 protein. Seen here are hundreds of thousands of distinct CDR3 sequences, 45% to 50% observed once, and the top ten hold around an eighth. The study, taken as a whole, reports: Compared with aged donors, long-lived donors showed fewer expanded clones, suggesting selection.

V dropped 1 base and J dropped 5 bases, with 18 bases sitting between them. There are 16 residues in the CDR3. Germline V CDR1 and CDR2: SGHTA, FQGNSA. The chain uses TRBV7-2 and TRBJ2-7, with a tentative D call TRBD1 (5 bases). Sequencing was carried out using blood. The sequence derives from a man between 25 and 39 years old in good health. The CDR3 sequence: CASSLDGAPIAHEQYF. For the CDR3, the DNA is TGTGCCAGCAGCTTAGATGGGGCCCCAATCGCCCACGAGCAGTACTTC.